Shown below are 9 T cell receptor beta chains from a single sample sequenced in a study of blood T cell repertoires in COVID-19 (dated by TCRdb to the early 2020s). Library construction relied on the immunoSEQ multiplex PCR assay. Held by TCRdb, this immuneACCESS table contains in-frame sequences only and omits some clones. Under half of the omission traces to an unresolved V gene where checked; the cause of the rest is unknown. The sample table shows 250,000 to 400,000 clones, and roughly 91% are seen once. 1% of the sample lies in the top ten. The sequenced sample consisted of peripheral blood. Every receptor here comes from a man over 45 with active or convalescent COVID-19.

The chain couples TRBV3-1 (or the pseudogene TRBV3-2) to TRBJ1-1; possible D gene TRBD1, 6 bases. CDR1 LGHDT and CDR2 YNNKEL come from the germline V gene (reference sequence). The CDR3 has 14 residues. V gave up 4 bases and J gave up 1 base, with 10 bases separating them. Here the CDR3 DNA reads TGTGCCAGCAGCCTTGGGACATCGAACACTGAAGCTTTCTTT. Amino acids: CASSLGTSNTEAFF.

The chain links TRBV7-2 to TRBJ2-3; 10 nucleotides line up with TRBD2. The V gene end was trimmed by 3 bases and the J gene end by 15 bases; junction bases not matched to a gene: 6. This CDR3 comprises 12 residues. Germline V gene sequence: CDR1 SGHTA, CDR2 FQGNSA. The CDR3 here is CASSLLAGAAYF. CDR3 bases: TGTGCCAGCAGCTTGCTAGCGGGGGCTGCATATTTT.

The rearrangement joins TRBV2 to TRBJ2-2, with a possible D match to TRBD2 (6 bases). V was trimmed by 4 bases and J by 3 bases, leaving 18 bases between them. Germline V gene data show CDR1 as SNHLY and CDR2 as FYNNEI. The CDR3 loop spans 17 amino acids. The CDR3: CASSVYASEGDTGELFF. As DNA, the CDR3 is TGTGCCAGCAGTGTTTATGCTAGCGAAGGGGACACCGGGGAGCTGTTTTTT.

The rearrangement joins TRBV18 to TRBJ1-2; 8 bases are shared with TRBD1. The CDR3 length is 19 residues. With V trimmed by 1 base and J by 4 bases, 17 bases remained unmatched. The germline V gene encodes CDR1 KGHSH and CDR2 LQKENI. CDR3 in DNA: TGTGCCAGCTCACCACTTAGCGGCCAGGGGGCCGGGAGCGGCTATGGCTACACCTTC. Translation: CASSPLSGQGAGSGYGYTF. The full variable domain, with the rest looked up from reference TRBV18 and TRBJ1-2, is NAGVMQNPRHLVRRRGQEARLRCSPMKGHSHVYWYRQLPEEGLKFMVYLQKENIIDESGMPKERFSAEFPKEGPSILRIQQVVRGDSAAYFCASSPLSGQGAGSGYGYTFGSGTRLTVV.

The chain uses TRBV18 and TRBJ2-2, with a possible D match to TRBD1 (5 bases). The CDR3 is 15 amino acids. CDR1 and CDR2 (germline): KGHSH, LQKENI. Trimming took off 4 bases at V and 1 base at J, with 10 bases between the two ends. CDR3 nucleotide sequence: TGTGCCAGCTCACAACGACAGAGGAACACCGGGGAGCTGTTTTTT. Residues: CASSQRQRNTGELFF. Using reference TRBV18 and TRBJ2-2 for the parts outside the CDR3, the full variable domain is NAGVMQNPRHLVRRRGQEARLRCSPMKGHSHVYWYRQLPEEGLKFMVYLQKENIIDESGMPKERFSAEFPKEGPSILRIQQVVRGDSAAYFCASSQRQRNTGELFFGEGSRLTVL.

V and J are TRBV6-2 or TRBV6-3 and TRBJ2-4; 7 bases line up with TRBD2. The CDR3 sequence is 18 residues long. Germline CDR1 MNHEY, CDR2 SVGEGT. V lost 1 base to trimming and J lost 12 bases; unmatched junction nucleotides: 21. The CDR3 reads CASSYFSVTAGRARTQYF. CDR3 bases: TGTGCCAGCAGTTACTTCTCTGTAACGGCAGGGAGGGCTCGGACTCAGTACTTC.

The V gene is TRBV19, the J gene TRBJ1-1, with D possibly TRBD1 on 6 matching bases. V was cut by 3 bases and J by 3 bases, with 14 bases left in between. Germline values: CDR1 LNHDA, CDR2 SQIVND (reference sequence). The CDR3 sequence is 15 residues long. In DNA, the CDR3 is TGTGCCAGTAGTATGGGCAGGGGCGCGGACACTGAAGCTTTCTTT. Translated: CASSMGRGADTEAFF. Based on the CDR3 plus reference TRBV19 and TRBJ1-1, the full variable domain is DGGITQSPKYLFRKEGQNVTLSCEQNLNHDAMYWYRQDPGQGLRLIYYSQIVNDFQKGDIAEGYSVSREKKESFPLTVTSAQKNPTAFYLCASSMGRGADTEAFFGQGTRLTVV.

This rearrangement joins TRBV7-2 to TRBJ2-1; D is unclear. The V gene's germline CDR1 is SGHTA and CDR2 FQGNSA. V lost 0 bases, J lost 3 bases, and 9 bases lay in between. The CDR3 length is 15 residues. Here the CDR3 DNA reads TGTGCCAGCAGCTTAGCGGCTAGTCTCTACAATGAGCAGTTCTTC. Its protein is CASSLAASLYNEQFF.

The J gene is TRBJ1-2, the V gene TRBV30; D is undetermined. CDR1 and CDR2 from the germline V gene are GTSNPN and SVGIG (reference sequence). CDR3 length: 12 amino acids. Deletions cut 3 bases from V and 4 bases from J, with 9 bases between. The CDR3 DNA sequence: TGTGCCTGGAGCCCGAACATCTATGGCTACACCTTC. Encoded protein: CAWSPNIYGYTF. Combining the CDR3 with reference TRBV30 and TRBJ1-2 gives the whole variable domain SQTIHQWPATLVQPVGSPLSLECTVEGTSNPNLYWYRQAAGRGLQLLFYSVGIGQISSEVPQNLSASRPQDRQFILSSKKLLLSDSGFYLCAWSPNIYGYTFGSGTRLTVV.